These 30 T cell receptor beta chains originate from one sample sequenced in a study of T-cell reconstitution after alpha-beta-depleted transplantation in children. TCRbeta library construction was performed incorporating unique molecular identifiers. TCRdb recomputed calls from the PCR reads with MiXCR, one row per CDR3 protein. This sample carries approximately 130,000 distinct CDR3 sequences, roughly 9.7% of them seen once, and the ten largest clones take 24%. The sample consisted of PBMCs, mostly from graft donor cells, taken 180 days after TCRalphabeta/CD19-depleted stem cell transplant. All receptors derive from a girl under two years old who had a stem cell transplant for combined immunodeficiency, so the T cells may come from the graft donor.

As for this clonotype: A read error may be the cause here, since a much bigger clone is one base away. DNA of the CDR3: TGTGCCATCAGCTTGGGTGTCAGCTACTCCACAGATACGCAGTATTTT. This gives the protein CAISLGVSYSTDTQYF. This chain connects TRBV5-6 to TRBJ2-3, with D unresolved. CDR3 length: 16 residues. CDR1 is SGHDT, CDR2 YYEEEE, per germline.

V gene TRBV29-1 combines with J gene TRBJ2-1, with 8 bases matching TRBD1. CDR1 is SQVTM and CDR2 is ANQGSEA in the germline V gene. V gave up 4 bases and J gave up 9 bases; unmatched junction bases: 11. There are 14 residues in the CDR3. CDR3 region: CSVGSDRELGEQFF. CDR3 in DNA: TGCAGCGTTGGATCGGACAGGGAGCTAGGTGAGCAGTTCTTC.

This clonotype was counted only a few times. The chain carries TRBV29-1 and TRBJ2-3; 10 bases line up with TRBD2. CDR1 and CDR2 (germline): SQVTM, ANQGSEA. J gave up 5 bases and V 3 bases, and 11 bases lay outside the gene matches. The CDR3 covers 16 residues. The CDR3 loop reads CSVEGGLAGVVDTQYF. DNA for the CDR3: TGCAGCGTTGAGGGAGGGCTAGCGGGGGTGGTAGATACGCAGTATTTT.

This clonotype has a handful of counts. The rearrangement joins TRBV7-2 to TRBJ2-5; the D is unclear. This CDR3 region has 15 residues. Germline values: CDR1 SGHTA, CDR2 FQGNSA. Trimming cost V 0 bases and J 4 bases, with 12 bases left between them. The CDR3 spells CASSLAGWKGETQYF. DNA of the CDR3: TGTGCCAGCAGCTTAGCGGGTTGGAAGGGAGAGACCCAGTACTTC.

This clonotype was seen repeatedly, ten times or more. J is TRBJ2-7 and V is TRBV5-1, with a tentative D call TRBD2 (5 bases). The CDR3 has 15 residues. The germline V gene has CDR1 SGHRS and CDR2 YFSETQ. Trimming stripped 5 bases from V and 0 bases from J, with 15 bases between. Here the CDR3 DNA reads TGCGCCAGCAGATCCAGCGGTTGGGCCTCCTACGAGCAGTACTTC. As protein: CASRSSGWASYEQYF.

On this clonotype itself: This may be a read error: a much more frequent sequence differs by one nucleotide. The chain recombines TRBV5-1 with TRBJ2-6; D possibly corresponds to TRBD1 (5 bases). The germline V gene encodes CDR1 SGHRS and CDR2 YFSETQ. This CDR3 has 17 residues. CDR3 sequence: CASSLGGGLSGANGLTF. DNA for the CDR3: TGCGCCAGCAGCTTGGGCGGTGGCCTCTCTGGGGCCAACGGCCTGACTTTC.

There are a few counts of this clonotype. This chain joins TRBV20-1 and TRBJ2-1; 8 bases align to TRBD2. Germline assignment: CDR1 DFQATT and CDR2 SNEGSKA (reference sequence). The CDR3 extends over 14 amino acids. V lost 3 bases to trimming and J lost 8 bases; unmatched junction nucleotides: 9. This chain's CDR3 is CSASLERETDEQFF. CDR3 DNA: TGCAGTGCTAGTCTCGAGCGGGAGACCGATGAGCAGTTCTTC.

The table lists this clonotype with a few counts. The V and J genes are TRBV10-3 and TRBJ1-2; D may be TRBD1 (6 bases). Germline assignment: CDR1 ENHRY and CDR2 SYGVKD. This CDR3 is built from 16 residues. Deletions cut 4 bases from V and 3 bases from J, with 18 bases between. As DNA, the CDR3 is TGTGCCATCAGTGCGGGGCTTCGGGCAGGGGACTATGGCTACACCTTC. It is translated as CAISAGLRAGDYGYTF.

This clonotype was counted between two and nine times. This chain uses TRBV4-2 with TRBJ2-5; 10 nucleotides line up with TRBD2. Germline-derived CDR1 and CDR2 are LGHNA and YNFKEQ. This CDR3 comprises 17 residues. After removal of 0 bases from V and 2 bases from J, the junction contained 6 bases not matched to a gene. CDR3 in amino acids: CASSQDSVAGGQETQYF. The CDR3 coding sequence is TGTGCCAGCAGCCAAGATTCCGTAGCGGGGGGACAAGAGACCCAGTACTTC.

V gene TRBV9 combines with J gene TRBJ2-1; TRBD2 aligns across 10 bases. Germline CDR1 SGDLS, CDR2 YYNGEE. V lost 3 bases and J lost 8; bases outside the gene matches: 11. The CDR3 is 16 amino acids. This CDR3 reads CASSDAPLAGVYEQFF. The CDR3, as DNA: TGTGCCAGCAGCGATGCCCCTCTAGCGGGGGTCTATGAGCAGTTCTTC.

This clonotype was counted between two and nine times. As DNA, the CDR3 is TGTGCCAGCAGTTTAACGACGGGGAACTATGGCTACACCTTC. It codes for CASSLTTGNYGYTF. V usage is TRBV27 and J usage is TRBJ1-2, with D unresolved. The CDR3 totals 14 residues. Germline V gives CDR1 MNHEY, CDR2 SMNVEV (reference sequence). The germline V and J ends were trimmed by 2 bases and 2 bases, with 9 bases remaining between them.

In its sample, this clonotype was seen a few times. This chain connects TRBV7-8 to TRBJ2-7, with D possibly TRBD2 on 6 matching bases. CDR3 length: 14 residues. The germline V gene encodes CDR1 SGHVS and CDR2 FQNEAQ. V was pared by 5 bases and J by 2 bases, with 13 bases between. The CDR3 region has the DNA TGTGCCAGCAGCGGGGGGTCCCCACCCTACGAGCAGTACTTC. Amino acids: CASSGGSPPYEQYF.

V is TRBV4-2 and J is TRBJ2-1; 8 nucleotides align to TRBD2. V lost 4 bases, J lost 3 bases, and 5 bases stayed unmatched. There are 15 residues in the CDR3. The germline V gene has CDR1 LGHNA and CDR2 YNFKEQ. The CDR3 reads CASSLRGGRYNEQFF. The CDR3, as DNA: TGTGCCAGCAGCCTTCGGGGGGGCCGCTACAATGAGCAGTTCTTC.

The sample holds a few counts of this clonotype. This chain joins TRBV18 and TRBJ2-6, with D maybe TRBD2 (6 bases). This CDR3 has 16 amino acids. V was clipped by 3 bases and J by 3 bases, with 12 bases between them. Looked up from germline, CDR1 is KGHSH and CDR2 is LQKENI. The CDR3 protein is CASSPIGGVGANVLTF. The DNA of the CDR3 is TGTGCCAGCTCACCGATCGGAGGGGTTGGGGCCAACGTCCTGACTTTC. The full variable domain, rest sourced from reference TRBV18 and TRBJ2-6, is NAGVMQNPRHLVRRRGQEARLRCSPMKGHSHVYWYRQLPEEGLKFMVYLQKENIIDESGMPKERFSAEFPKEGPSILRIQQVVRGDSAAYFCASSPIGGVGANVLTFGAGSRLTVL.

This clonotype has more than one count but fewer than ten. The chain is built from TRBV11-1 and TRBJ2-1, with TRBD1 as a possible D gene (5 bases). Looked up from germline, CDR1 is SGHAT and CDR2 is FQDESV (reference sequence). The V end was cut by 3 bases, the J end by 3 bases, with 6 bases between. There are 13 residues in the CDR3. This CDR3 reads CASSLGHYNEQFF. The CDR3 DNA follows: TGTGCCAGCAGCTTGGGGCACTACAATGAGCAGTTCTTC.

This clonotype was picked up a small number of times. V usage is TRBV28 and J usage is TRBJ2-5; either TRBD1 or TRBD2 may fit D (5 bases each). CDR3 length: 15 amino acids. The germline CDR1 and CDR2 sequences are MDHEN and SYDVKM. V lost 4 bases and J lost 2, with 14 bases in between. The CDR3 here is CASSSNTWGQETQYF. CDR3 DNA sequence: TGTGCCAGCAGTTCAAATACCTGGGGGCAAGAGACCCAGTACTTC. Full variable domain (outside the CDR3, taken from reference TRBV28 and TRBJ2-5): DVKVTQSSRYLVKRTGEKVFLECVQDMDHENMFWYRQDPGLGLRLIYFSYDVKMKEKGDIPEGYSVSREKKERFSLILESASTNQTSMYLCASSSNTWGQETQYFGPGTRLLVL.

This clonotype has just a few counts. The J gene is TRBJ2-1, the V gene TRBV12-3 or TRBV12-4, with 7 nucleotides matching TRBD1. Trimming at V came to 5 bases and at J to 0 bases, leaving 10 bases not matched to a gene. The length of the CDR3 is 17 residues. This CDR3 is CASSAPGQFVSYNEQFF. In DNA, the CDR3 is TGTGCCAGCAGTGCCCCGGGACAGTTCGTCTCCTACAATGAGCAGTTCTTC.

The V gene is TRBV20-1, the J gene TRBJ2-7; 8 bases fit TRBD2. CDR1 is DFQATT and CDR2 is SNEGSKA in the germline V gene (reference sequence). J lost 3 bases, V lost 2 bases, and 3 bases had no gene match. The CDR3 consists of 13 residues. The CDR3 loop is CSARISGVYEQYF. In DNA, the CDR3 is TGCAGTGCTAGAATTAGCGGGGTCTACGAGCAGTACTTC.

This clonotype was seen a few times. The chain carries TRBV29-1 and TRBJ2-5, with 8 positions matching TRBD1. Trimming at V came to 6 bases and at J to 5 bases, leaving 17 bases not matched to a gene. Per the germline V gene, CDR1 is SQVTM and CDR2 is ANQGSEA. This CDR3 has 16 amino acids. In DNA, the CDR3 is TGCAGCGTGGCTCCTCGGGACAGGCGATTTTTTGAGACCCAGTACTTC. Translated, it gives CSVAPRDRRFFETQYF.

This chain uses TRBV11-2 with TRBJ2-1, with 7 bases identical to TRBD2. V lost 5 bases and J lost 4; bases outside the gene matches: 23. The CDR3 totals 20 residues. Germline V gives CDR1 SGHAT, CDR2 FQNNGV. The CDR3 DNA follows: TGTGCCAGCAGCCCTGGACACGCCTGGGGCGGGAGTTTCCTTTACAATGAGCAGTTCTTC. Encoded protein: CASSPGHAWGGSFLYNEQFF.

The rearrangement uses TRBV7-8 and TRBJ2-7; 7 nucleotides match TRBD2. The germline V gene encodes CDR1 SGHVS and CDR2 FQNEAQ. CDR3 length: 14 amino acids. V was pared by 5 bases and J by 4 bases, with 8 bases of the junction left unmatched. CDR3 DNA: TGTGCCAGCAGCCCCATGGAACTAGCGTACGAGCAGTACTTC. It yields the protein CASSPMELAYEQYF.

This clonotype was seen a few times. The chain carries TRBV18 and TRBJ2-1, with unresolved D. V lost 3 bases and J lost 4, with 13 bases in between. This CDR3 is built from 15 residues. Germline lookup yields CDR1 KGHSH and CDR2 LQKENI. The CDR3 region is CASSPGRFYYNEQFF. CDR3 coding DNA: TGTGCCAGCTCACCGGGAAGATTCTATTACAATGAGCAGTTCTTC.

This clonotype has ten or more counts. The chain joins TRBV20-1 to TRBJ2-5; no firm D call. V was pared by 3 bases and J by 3 bases, with 5 bases between. The CDR3 is 11 residues long. Germline CDR1 is DFQATT and CDR2 is SNEGSKA (reference sequence). The CDR3 DNA follows: TGCAGTGCTAGCGGTGAAGAGACCCAGTACTTC. Its translation is CSASGEETQYF.

The chain recombines TRBV11-3 with TRBJ2-3; tentatively, D is TRBD1 (5 bases). The V gene lost 3 bases and the J gene lost 4 bases, with 11 bases spanning the gap. This CDR3 region has 14 residues. Per germline, CDR1 SGHNT and CDR2 YENEEA. The CDR3 DNA follows: TGTGCCAGCAGCTTCTCAGGGAAGCCAGATACGCAGTATTTT. Translated, it gives CASSFSGKPDTQYF. The entire variable domain, with the rest obtained from reference TRBV11-3 and TRBJ2-3, is as follows: EAGVVQSPRYKIIEKKQPVAFWCNPISGHNTLYWYLQNLGQGPELLIRYENEEAVDDSQLPKDRFSAERLKGVDSTLKIQPAELGDSAVYLCASSFSGKPDTQYFGPGTRLTVL.

V is TRBV6-5 and J is TRBJ2-5; 8 bases agree with TRBD2. V gave up 3 bases and J gave up 4 bases; unmatched junction bases: 4. The CDR3 extends over 14 amino acids. Per the germline V gene, CDR1 is MNHEY and CDR2 is SVGAGI. The CDR3 DNA follows: TGTGCCAGCAGTTATTCCGGGACTAGAGAGACCCAGTACTTC. Protein: CASSYSGTRETQYF.

This clonotype has more than one count but fewer than ten. The V and J genes are TRBV7-2 and TRBJ2-5; no firm D call. The V end was cut by 5 bases, the J end by 5 bases, with 12 bases between. Germline-derived CDR1 and CDR2 are SGHTA and FQGNSA. This CDR3 region has 13 residues. The CDR3 sequence: CASSGSFMETQYF. As DNA, the CDR3 is TGTGCCAGCAGCGGATCGTTCATGGAGACCCAGTACTTC.

J is TRBJ1-1 and V is TRBV29-1; perhaps TRBD1 as D (6 bases). Germline loops: CDR1 SQVTM, CDR2 ANQGSEA. Trimming took off 5 bases at V and 4 bases at J, with 14 bases between the two ends. The CDR3 is made up of 13 amino acids. The CDR3 here is CSVHFGGGTEAFF. CDR3 DNA: TGCAGCGTTCACTTCGGGGGCGGCACTGAAGCTTTCTTT. Supplemented by reference TRBV29-1 and TRBJ1-1, the full variable domain reads SAVISQKPSRDICQRGTSLTIQCQVDSQVTMMFWYRQQPGQSLTLIATANQGSEATYESGFVIDKFPISRPNLTFSTLTVSNMSPEDSSIYLCSVHFGGGTEAFFGQGTRLTVV.

The V gene is TRBV29-1, the J gene TRBJ2-2; D unresolved. CDR1 and CDR2 (germline): SQVTM, ANQGSEA. Trimming cost V 2 bases and J 7 bases, with 8 bases left between them. This CDR3 region has 12 residues. The CDR3 loop reads CSVERRSGELFF. The CDR3 DNA is TGCAGCGTTGAACGGCGGAGCGGGGAGCTGTTTTTT.

The rearrangement links TRBV12-3 or TRBV12-4 to TRBJ2-5; D is possibly TRBD1 (6 bases). The CDR3 is 15 amino acids. The V and J ends lost 7 bases and 5 bases respectively, with 20 bases between them. The chain's CDR3 is CASTPFEGVTETQYF. In DNA, the CDR3 is TGTGCCAGCACCCCCTTCGAGGGGGTCACTGAGACCCAGTACTTC.

This clonotype was counted between two and nine times. The chain is built from TRBV5-1 and TRBJ2-2; 8 positions match TRBD1. The CDR3 spans 12 residues. Germline V lookup: CDR1 SGHRS, CDR2 YFSETQ. V lost 7 bases, J lost 5 bases, and 1 base stayed unmatched. The CDR3 DNA reads as TGCGCCAGCCGACAGGGGACCGGGGAGCTGTTTTTT. Amino acid sequence: CASRQGTGELFF.